A selection of T cell receptor beta chains follows, all from one sample in a study of cytomegalovirus exposure and HLA in healthy donors. TCRdb's table, derived via immunoSEQ multiplex PCR, lists solely in-frame clones and lacks some. The profile covers 150,000 to 200,000 clones, with about four fifths appearing a single time and about 2.5% taken by the ten largest. Sequenced: PBMCs. The receptors shown here come from a woman between 50 and 59 years old in good health and CMV-seronegative. The CDR3 runs from the conserved cysteine through the conserved F or W. D genes are given only for firm matches. A row's size may be missing; if present it is once, few, many or a size class.

clone_size,j_call,v_call,d_call,cdr3_nt,cdr3_aa
.,TRBJ2-3,TRBV18,TRBD2,TGTGCCAGCTCACCACTCGAACTAGCGGGAGCTGCAGATACGCAGTATTTT,CASSPLELAGAADTQYF
.,TRBJ2-3,TRBV28,.,TGTGCCAGCACCCCCCGGGGTCGAGTTCGAGATACGCAGTATTTT,CASTPRGRVRDTQYF
.,TRBJ2-5,TRBV9,.,TGTGCCAGCAGCCGCCCTGGGGGGGAGACCCAGTACTTC,CASSRPGGETQYF
.,TRBJ2-1,TRBV21-1,.,TGTGCCAGCAGCAAAGGGGCGGGAGGGCCGGGTGAGCAGTTCTTC,CASSKGAGGPGEQFF
.,TRBJ1-5,TRBV6-4,TRBD1,TGTGCCAGGTTCCTGAATGACAGGGACAATCAGCCCCAGCATTTT,CARFLNDRDNQPQHF
.,TRBJ2-1,TRBV11-2,TRBD2,TGTGCCAGCAGCTTAGAAGCTAGCGGGGTCGGTGAGCAGTTCTTC,CASSLEASGVGEQFF
.,TRBJ2-5,TRBV5-1,TRBD1,TGCGCCAGCAGCCCCCGGACAGGGGAGGCCGAGACCCAGTACTTC,CASSPRTGEAETQYF
.,TRBJ2-1,TRBV19,.,TGTGCCAGTAGGGAGGAGAAGGGTCTGGATGAGCAGTTCTTC,CASREEKGLDEQFF
.,TRBJ2-1,TRBV11-3,TRBD2,TGTGCCAGCAGCGGCTCGGGACTAGCGGGAAGCAATGAGCAGTTCTTC,CASSGSGLAGSNEQFF
.,TRBJ2-7,TRBV15,.,TGTGCCACCAGCAGAGGTGGGGGCGCGGAATACGAGCAGTACTTC,CATSRGGGAEYEQYF
.,TRBJ1-5,TRBV28,.,TGTGCCAGCAGTGCGCAAATTCTCAGGGATAGCAATCAGCCCCAGCATTTT,CASSAQILRDSNQPQHF
.,TRBJ1-1,TRBV7-2,.,TGTGCCAGCAGCCCCGGGACAGAAGCTTTCTTT,CASSPGTEAFF
.,TRBJ1-5,TRBV6-5,.,TGTGCCAGCAGGCCGGACAGTAATCAGCCCCAGCATTTT,CASRPDSNQPQHF
few,TRBJ2-7,TRBV28,TRBD1,TGTGCCAGCAGTATAACCGGGACAGTGGGCCTACGGGAGCAGTACTTC,CASSITGTVGLREQYF
.,TRBJ2-7,TRBV5-4,TRBD1,TGTGCCAGCAGCCCCATTGGACAGGGCTCCTACGAGCAGTACTTC,CASSPIGQGSYEQYF
.,TRBJ1-5,TRBV6-5,TRBD1,TGTGCCAGCGGACAGGGGCCTCAGCCCCAGCATTTT,CASGQGPQPQHF
.,TRBJ1-2,TRBV7-2,.,TGTGCCAGCAGCAACCGCAACGGGGGCTACACCTTC,CASSNRNGGYTF
.,TRBJ1-6,TRBV6-5,TRBD1,TGTGCCAGCAGTTCCGACCTCGACAGGGTTAATTCCCCCCTCCACTTT,CASSSDLDRVNSPLHF
.,TRBJ2-7,TRBV29-1,TRBD1,TGCAGCGTCCCGGGACAGGGGCACTACGAGCAGTACTTC,CSVPGQGHYEQYF
.,TRBJ2-1,TRBV11-3,.,TGTGCCAGCAGCCCCTCCGGGAGCAAACCTAATGAGCAGTTCTTC,CASSPSGSKPNEQFF
.,TRBJ1-5,TRBV28,.,TGTGCCAGCAGCCCTCAACGTCGGCAGCCCCAGCATTTT,CASSPQRRQPQHF
.,TRBJ2-7,TRBV11-2,TRBD1,TGTGCCAGCAGCGACGGGACAGGGTACTACGAGCAGTACTTC,CASSDGTGYYEQYF
once,TRBJ2-7,TRBV10-1,TRBD1,TGCGCCTCCGCCCGGGACAGGGGTCTCGAGCAGTACTTC,CASARDRGLEQYF
.,TRBJ1-2,TRBV6-1,.,TGTGCCAGCAGTGGAGGACACGACTATGGCTACACCTTC,CASSGGHDYGYTF